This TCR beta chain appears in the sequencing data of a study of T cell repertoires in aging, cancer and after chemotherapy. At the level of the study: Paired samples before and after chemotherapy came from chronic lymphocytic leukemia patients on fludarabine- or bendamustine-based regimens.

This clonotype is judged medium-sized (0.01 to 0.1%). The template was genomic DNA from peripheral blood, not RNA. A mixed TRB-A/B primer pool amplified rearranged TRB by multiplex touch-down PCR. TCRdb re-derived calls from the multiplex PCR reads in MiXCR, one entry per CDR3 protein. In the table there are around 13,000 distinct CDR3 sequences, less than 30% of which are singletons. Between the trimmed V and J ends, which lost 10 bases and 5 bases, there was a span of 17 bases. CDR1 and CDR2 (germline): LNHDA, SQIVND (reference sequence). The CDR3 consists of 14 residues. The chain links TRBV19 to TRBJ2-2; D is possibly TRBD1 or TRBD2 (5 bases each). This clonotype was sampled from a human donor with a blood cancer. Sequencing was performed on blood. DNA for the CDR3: TGTGCCACCTCACGACCCAGGGAGACCGGGGAGCTGTTTTTT. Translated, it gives CATSRPRETGELFF.